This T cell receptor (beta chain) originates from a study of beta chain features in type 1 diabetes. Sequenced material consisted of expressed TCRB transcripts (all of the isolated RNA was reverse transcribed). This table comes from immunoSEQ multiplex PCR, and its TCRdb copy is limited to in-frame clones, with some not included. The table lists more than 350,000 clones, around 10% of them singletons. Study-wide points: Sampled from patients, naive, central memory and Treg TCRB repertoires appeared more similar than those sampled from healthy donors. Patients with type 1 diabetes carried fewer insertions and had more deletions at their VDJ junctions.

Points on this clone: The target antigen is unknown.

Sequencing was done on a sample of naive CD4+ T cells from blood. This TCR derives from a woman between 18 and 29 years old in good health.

CDR3 loop: CASNPTANTGELFF. As DNA, the CDR3 is TGTGCCAGCAACCCTACGGCGAACACCGGGGAGCTGTTTTTT. The chain recombines TRBV6-5 with TRBJ2-2, with D unclear. The CDR3 runs to 14 residues. CDR1 is MNHEY, CDR2 SVGAGI, per germline. Between the trimmed V and J ends, which lost 7 bases and 0 bases, there was a span of 9 bases.